The 28 T cell receptor beta chains presented below share a single source sample, sequenced in a study of a mutant IDH1 vaccine in newly diagnosed glioma. Time point noted: baseline, week 1 (first vaccination visit). As to treatment: pre-vaccination baseline after standard-of-care therapy. Profiling relied on immunoSEQ multiplex PCR, and the TCRdb table lists in-frame clones only, not all of them. There are approximately 88,000 clones in the sample; 80% occur only once, and around 7% lies in the top ten. This specimen was PBMCs, taken from a glioma patient treated with radiotherapy, temozolomide or both. These receptors all stem from a man aged 35 to 55 with glioma.

This clone was seen a handful of times. The V and J genes are TRBV5-1 and TRBJ2-2, with D possibly TRBD1 on 5 matching bases. The V end lost 1 base, the J end lost 5 bases, and 21 bases lay between the germline ends. CDR3 length: 18 amino acids. The germline CDR1 and CDR2 sequences are SGHRS and YFSETQ. The CDR3 region is CASSLSVGAGSRTGELFF. Written as DNA, the CDR3 is TGCGCCAGCAGCTTGTCGGTGGGTGCAGGGTCGAGGACCGGGGAGCTGTTTTTT.

The J gene is TRBJ1-2, the V gene TRBV10-3, with a tentative D call TRBD1 (6 bases). CDR1 ENHRY and CDR2 SYGVKD come from the germline V gene. This CDR3 is 15 amino acids long. V shed 9 bases and J shed 2 bases, with 19 bases lying between them. The CDR3 DNA sequence: TGTGCCATAGAGCAGGACAGTGGGGGAAACTATGGCTACACCTTC. Its translation is CAIEQDSGGNYGYTF.

The chain couples TRBV27 to TRBJ2-3, with 10 bases matching TRBD2. The CDR3 totals 15 residues. V shed 1 base, J shed 4 bases, and the junction held 2 bases outside the gene matches. CDR1 and CDR2 from the germline V gene are MNHEY and SMNVEV (reference sequence). CDR3 in amino acids: CASSLYSGRPDTQYF. The CDR3 nucleotides are TGTGCCAGCAGTTTATATAGCGGGAGGCCAGATACGCAGTATTTT.

The chain joins TRBV5-4 to TRBJ1-1, with 10 bases aligning to TRBD1. Germline V gene sequence: CDR1 SGHNT, CDR2 YYREEE (reference sequence). After removal of 3 bases from V and 4 bases from J, the junction contained 3 bases not matched to a gene. The CDR3 has 14 residues. CDR3 sequence: CASSSGQGTTEAFF. In DNA form, the CDR3 reads TGTGCCAGCAGCTCGGGACAGGGGACCACTGAAGCTTTCTTT.

The chain employs TRBV10-2 and TRBJ2-5, with TRBD2 as a possible D gene (6 bases). CDR1 is WSHSY, CDR2 SAAADI, per germline. V lost 6 bases to trimming and J lost 5 bases, with 13 bases between them. The CDR3 has 13 residues. CDR3 amino acids: CASSGGIGETQYF. CDR3 DNA: TGCGCCAGCAGCGGAGGGATTGGGGAGACCCAGTACTTC.

The table lists this clone with a count of one. This chain's CDR3 is CASSPYGQVITDTQYF. CDR3 sequence (DNA): TGTGCCAGCAGCCCCTATGGACAGGTTATCACAGATACGCAGTATTTT. The chain links TRBV9 to TRBJ2-3; the match to TRBD1 covers 7 bases. After removal of 4 bases from V and 2 bases from J, the junction contained 10 bases not matched to a gene. The CDR3 has 16 amino acids. Germline assignment: CDR1 SGDLS and CDR2 YYNGEE.

CDR3 residues: CASSGTGGSYEQYF. The CDR3 DNA sequence: TGCGCCAGCAGTGGGACAGGGGGCTCCTACGAGCAGTACTTC. The chain employs TRBV10-1 and TRBJ2-7; 10 nucleotides line up with TRBD1. This CDR3 is 14 amino acids long. Germline values: CDR1 WNHNN, CDR2 SYGVQD (reference sequence). Trimming cost V 4 bases and J 0 bases; bases outside gene matches: 0.

J is TRBJ1-3 and V is TRBV4-3; D not certain. CDR3 size: 15 residues. V was shortened by 2 bases and J by 4 bases, with 12 bases between the two germline ends. Germline V CDR1 and CDR2: LGHNA, YSLEER. The CDR3 DNA reads as TGCGCCAGCAGCCAAACTTGGGCTGGCGGAAACACCATATATTTT. It specifies CASSQTWAGGNTIYF.

The CDR3 spells CASSLNAGNFAEKLFF. CDR3 coding DNA: TGTGCCAGCAGTTTGAATGCCGGGAACTTCGCCGAAAAACTGTTTTTT. The V call is TRBV28, the J call TRBJ1-4; D not certain. Germline values: CDR1 MDHEN, CDR2 SYDVKM. V lost 3 bases to trimming and J lost 8 bases, with 19 bases between them. There are 16 residues in the CDR3.

This clone was found once. V gene TRBV19 combines with J gene TRBJ2-5, with TRBD2 matching over 9 bases. V lost 3 bases to trimming and J lost 3 bases; unmatched junction nucleotides: 2. Germline-derived CDR1 and CDR2 are LNHDA and SQIVND (reference sequence). This CDR3 contains 14 residues. The CDR3 loop reads CASSILAGEETQYF. The CDR3 nucleotides read TGTGCCAGTAGTATTTTAGCGGGGGAAGAGACCCAGTACTTC.

J is TRBJ2-7 and V is TRBV7-8; D call uncertain. Trimming stripped 2 bases from V and 5 bases from J, with 10 bases between. The CDR3 spans 13 residues. CDR1 and CDR2 from the germline V gene are SGHVS and FQNEAQ. The CDR3 loop reads CASSLRQPHEQYF. In DNA form, the CDR3 reads TGTGCCAGCAGCTTAAGGCAGCCCCACGAGCAGTACTTC.

The chain links TRBV14 to TRBJ2-7; D is perhaps TRBD1 (6 bases). Germline CDR1 is SGHDN and CDR2 is FVKESK. The CDR3 loop spans 15 amino acids. V lost 8 bases, J lost 3 bases, and 20 bases lay in between. DNA of the CDR3: TGTGCCAGCGGGCATCTCCGGGACACAGGCTACGAGCAGTACTTC. Translated, it gives CASGHLRDTGYEQYF.

About this clone itself: Relative to the germline gene, one junction end is altered; a read error may explain this. This chain joins TRBV5-1 and TRBJ2-7; 8 bases fit TRBD2. Per the germline V gene, CDR1 is SGHRS and CDR2 is YFSETQ. The CDR3 spans 15 residues. The CDR3 DNA sequence: TGCGCCAGCAGCTTCCGGTCGGGAGGGATGGGCGAGCAGCACTTC. It specifies CASSFRSGGMGEQHF.

This clone was recorded at least ten times. The chain links TRBV14 to TRBJ1-4, with D tentatively TRBD1 (5 bases). Between the trimmed V and J ends, which lost 0 bases and 3 bases, there was a span of 11 bases. CDR3 length equals 16 residues. The germline gives CDR1 SGHDN, CDR2 FVKESK. Here the CDR3 reads CASSQELAGPNEKLFF. CDR3 sequence (DNA): TGTGCCAGCAGCCAAGAATTGGCAGGGCCTAATGAAAAACTGTTTTTT.

The rearrangement links TRBV29-1 to TRBJ2-2; D remains unclear. The CDR3 sequence is 13 residues long. CDR1 is SQVTM and CDR2 is ANQGSEA in the germline V gene. V lost 0 bases to trimming and J lost 4 bases, with 6 bases between them. In DNA form, the CDR3 reads TGCAGCGTTGAAGATCTGGGCACCGGGGAGCTGTTTTTT. Its protein is CSVEDLGTGELFF.

The rearrangement joins TRBV4-3 to TRBJ2-5, with D unclear. Per germline, CDR1 LGHNA and CDR2 YSLEER. V shed 1 base and J shed 4 bases, with 7 bases lying between them. There are 13 residues in the CDR3. The CDR3 here is CASSQVMGETQYF. CDR3 in DNA: TGCGCCAGCAGCCAAGTAATGGGAGAGACCCAGTACTTC.

CDR3 nucleotides: TGTGCCAGCAGTGAAGAGGGGGGCAGGAGATACTCTAACTATGGCTACACCTTC. Translated, it gives CASSEEGGRRYSNYGYTF. The chain combines TRBV2 with TRBJ1-2, with D perhaps TRBD1 (6 bases). CDR3 length: 18 residues. Germline V gene sequence: CDR1 SNHLY, CDR2 FYNNEI. V lost 1 base and J lost 0, with 18 bases in between.

The CDR3 DNA reads TGTGCCAGCAGCTTAGGTCTAGCGGGATCAGAGACCCAGTACTTC. It translates to CASSLGLAGSETQYF. The V and J genes are TRBV7-3 and TRBJ2-5; 9 bases map to TRBD2. Trimming cost V 2 bases and J 4 bases; bases outside gene matches: 5. Germline CDR1 reads SGHTA; CDR2 reads FQGTGA. The CDR3 spans 15 residues.

The chain has TRBV2 and TRBJ2-5; the D gene is possibly TRBD1 (5 bases). The CDR3 loop spans 15 amino acids. V was cut by 1 base and J by 2 bases, with 11 bases left in between. Germline CDR1 reads SNHLY; CDR2 reads FYNNEI. CDR3 sequence: CASSEGRVGQETQYF. The DNA of the CDR3 is TGTGCCAGCAGTGAAGGCAGGGTAGGGCAAGAGACCCAGTACTTC.

This sequence joins TRBV7-9 and TRBJ2-1; D ambiguous. Germline V gene data show CDR1 as SEHNR and CDR2 as FQNEAQ (reference sequence). The ends were cut back, 5 bases at V and 0 bases at J, with 14 bases in the middle. The length of the CDR3 is 16 residues. This CDR3 is CASSTDPGSSYNEQFF. CDR3 DNA: TGTGCCAGCAGCACAGACCCAGGTAGCTCCTACAATGAGCAGTTCTTC. The full variable domain, in which reference TRBV7-9 and TRBJ2-1 provide the parts outside the CDR3, is DTGVSQNPRHKITKRGQNVTFRCDPISEHNRLYWYRQTLGQGPEFLTYFQNEAQLEKSRLLSDRFSAERPKGSFSTLEIQRTEQGDSAMYLCASSTDPGSSYNEQFFGPGTRLTVL.

The chain links TRBV5-6 to TRBJ1-5; D unresolved. The V end lost 10 bases, the J end lost 5 bases, and 10 bases lay between the germline ends. Germline V gene lookup returns CDR1 SGHDT and CDR2 YYEEEE. The CDR3 runs to 11 residues. CDR3 region: CAPVGYQPQHF. DNA of the CDR3: TGTGCCCCTGTAGGGTATCAGCCCCAGCATTTT. Full variable domain (missing parts from reference TRBV5-6 and TRBJ1-5): DAGVTQSPTHLIKTRGQQVTLRCSPKSGHDTVSWYQQALGQGPQFIFQYYEEEERQRGNFPDRFSGHQFPNYSSELNVNALLLGDSALYLCAPVGYQPQHFGDGTRLSIL.

V usage is TRBV6-6 and J usage is TRBJ1-1; 7 nucleotides agree with TRBD1. Germline CDR1 and CDR2: MNHNY and SVGAGI (reference sequence). V shed 6 bases, J shed 2 bases, and the junction held 6 bases outside the gene matches. The CDR3 covers 14 residues. CDR3 nucleotide sequence: TGTGCCAGCAGGGAGGGACAGCTAAACACTGAAGCTTTCTTT. This sequence encodes CASREGQLNTEAFF.

The chain joins TRBV19 to TRBJ1-1, with D possibly being TRBD1 (5 bases). CDR1 and CDR2 (germline): LNHDA, SQIVND (reference sequence). The CDR3 is made up of 15 amino acids. Deletions cut 1 base from V and 0 bases from J, with 9 bases between. The CDR3 sequence is CASSIGGTVNTEAFF. The CDR3, as DNA: TGTGCCAGTAGTATAGGTGGGACGGTGAACACTGAAGCTTTCTTT.

The V and J genes are TRBV11-2 and TRBJ1-2; a weak D match, TRBD1 (5 bases). Trimming pared 3 bases from V and 2 bases from J, leaving 7 bases between. Germline values: CDR1 SGHAT, CDR2 FQNNGV. There are 13 residues in the CDR3. CDR3 residues: CASSFRQNYGYTF. The CDR3 DNA sequence: TGTGCCAGCAGCTTTAGACAGAACTATGGCTACACCTTC.

The genes are TRBV10-3 and TRBJ1-1; D not resolved. Germline-derived CDR1 and CDR2 are ENHRY and SYGVKD. V lost 0 bases and J 0 bases, leaving 5 bases between the germline ends. The CDR3 extends over 14 amino acids. This CDR3 reads CAISESTVNTEAFF. CDR3 coding DNA: TGTGCCATCAGTGAGTCAACAGTGAACACTGAAGCTTTCTTT.

This clone was recorded a few times. V usage is TRBV7-3 and J usage is TRBJ1-3; no clear D. The V gene lost 2 bases and the J gene lost 0 bases, with 5 bases spanning the gap. Germline loops: CDR1 SGHTA, CDR2 FQGTGA. This CDR3 spans 14 amino acids. CDR3 protein: CASSLGASGNTIYF. The CDR3, as DNA: TGTGCCAGCAGCTTAGGAGCCTCTGGAAACACCATATATTTT.

This rearrangement joins TRBV20-1 to TRBJ1-4, with D uncertain. The CDR3 totals 11 residues. V was pared by 0 bases and J by 7 bases, with 3 bases between. In germline, CDR1 is DFQATT, CDR2 SNEGSKA (reference sequence). The CDR3: CSARDTEKLFF. The CDR3, as DNA: TGCAGTGCTAGAGATACTGAAAAACTGTTTTTT.

The chain links TRBV29-1 to TRBJ2-3; TRBD2 matches 7 bases. The CDR3 is 13 amino acids. V shed 7 bases, J shed 1 base, and the junction held 5 bases outside the gene matches. The germline gives CDR1 SQVTM, CDR2 ANQGSEA. For the CDR3, the DNA is TGCAGCGCCTCGGGAGGTCGCACAGATACGCAGTATTTT. Translating it yields CSASGGRTDTQYF.